These T cell receptor beta chains were read from a single sample in a study of T cells after posttransplantation cyclophosphamide. The table came from immunoSEQ multiplex PCR; TCRdb's copy has only in-frame clones and leaves some out. The table includes some 10,000 clones, about 90% detected once. This material consisted of PBMCs, taken after allogeneic stem cell transplant with posttransplant cyclophosphamide. The receptors were gathered from a female patient in her 30s who received an allogeneic stem cell transplant from an unrelated donor, was CMV-positive, and had no GVHD. Some T cells may possibly be graft donor cells. Each CDR3 is given without its conserved first and last residue.

v_call: TRBV5-1; cdr3_aa: ASSWGQGGVSQY
v_call: TRBV29-1; cdr3_aa: SVLSLLQQGTEAF
v_call: TRBV7-2; cdr3_aa: ASSPDRLYEQY
v_call: TRBV28; cdr3_aa: ASSTRDRGKLAEQF
v_call: TRBV28; cdr3_aa: ASSLPMNTEAF
v_call: TRBV15; cdr3_aa: ATSRKKVGGSDTQY
v_call: TRBV27; cdr3_aa: ASSRGFSGNTIY
v_call: TRBV19; cdr3_aa: ASSRGGITAGQLYEQY
v_call: TRBV2; cdr3_aa: ASSEEMGWQPQH
v_call: TRBV5-1; cdr3_aa: ASSLGGSGNTDTQY
v_call: TRBV5-1; cdr3_aa: ASSLDSFGNTIY
v_call: TRBV5-1; cdr3_aa: ASSRGLAGGTYNEQF
v_call: TRBV9; cdr3_aa: ASSSGGRVEAEAF
v_call: TRBV5-8; cdr3_aa: ASSLFSGSSGNTIY
v_call: TRBV4-2; cdr3_aa: ASSQDLADSTYEQY
v_call: TRBV5-1; cdr3_aa: ASSLETGNQPQH
v_call: TRBV28; cdr3_aa: ASRPSGLSYEQY
v_call: TRBV19; cdr3_aa: ASSMGQPNTGELF
v_call: TRBV5-1; cdr3_aa: ASSLETPETQY
v_call: TRBV28; cdr3_aa: ASRDSGRLDEQF
v_call: TRBV28; cdr3_aa: ASSLGDEQY
v_call: TRBV6-1; cdr3_aa: ASSLKTDTDTQY
v_call: TRBV29-1; cdr3_aa: SVLKTGSSGRGEQF
v_call: TRBV27; cdr3_aa: ASSLIFGSERNYEQY
v_call: TRBV5-1; cdr3_aa: ASSPGTGRYEQF
v_call: TRBV18; cdr3_aa: ASSPRDSGTGELF
v_call: TRBV7-8; cdr3_aa: ASSPPTRGRNTEAF
v_call: TRBV28; cdr3_aa: ASSRDRSYSNQPQH
v_call: TRBV9; cdr3_aa: ASSVAGGGGTDTQY
v_call: TRBV10-3; cdr3_aa: AIRKDSMNTEAF
v_call: TRBV10-2; cdr3_aa: ASRLDRGANTGELF
v_call: TRBV2; cdr3_aa: ASSEALRGGANVLT
v_call: TRBV4-1; cdr3_aa: ASSQVSGVNYGYT
v_call: TRBV9; cdr3_aa: ASSATTSYKNEAF
v_call: TRBV2; cdr3_aa: ASSGFEVKSEAF
v_call: TRBV28; cdr3_aa: ASSLLGEGSPLH
v_call: TRBV14; cdr3_aa: ASSKQEPQAGTFNEQF
v_call: TRBV4-2; cdr3_aa: ASSQGDRVSGNTIY
v_call: TRBV11-2; cdr3_aa: ASSLVGGSQPQH
v_call: TRBV7-7; cdr3_aa: ASSSELADQETQY
v_call: TRBV25-1; cdr3_aa: ASSGVPAGTYEQY
v_call: TRBV5-1; cdr3_aa: ASSLKQGARSYEQY
v_call: TRBV19; cdr3_aa: ASSMVGGRGLAGHTDTQY
v_call: TRBV7-9; cdr3_aa: ASSLEEGALYGYT
v_call: TRBV25-1; cdr3_aa: ASTPGTGAYEQY